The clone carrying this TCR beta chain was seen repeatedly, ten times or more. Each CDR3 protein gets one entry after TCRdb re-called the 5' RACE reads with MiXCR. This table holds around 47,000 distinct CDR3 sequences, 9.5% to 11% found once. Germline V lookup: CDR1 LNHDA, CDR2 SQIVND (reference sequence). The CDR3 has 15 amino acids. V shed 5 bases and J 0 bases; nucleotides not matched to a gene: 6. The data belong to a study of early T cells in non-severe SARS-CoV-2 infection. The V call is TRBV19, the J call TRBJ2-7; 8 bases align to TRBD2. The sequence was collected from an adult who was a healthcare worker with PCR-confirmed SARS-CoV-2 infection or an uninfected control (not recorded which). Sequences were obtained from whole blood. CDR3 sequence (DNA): TGTGCCAGTAGTTTGGGACTAGGGCCCTCCTACGAGCAGTACTTC. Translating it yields CASSLGLGPSYEQYF.